This T cell receptor beta chain came from a study of identical twins. Study conclusions and caveats: An excess of low generation probability was shown by twin-shared out-of-frame alpha sequences. The study reached conclusions through statistical analysis that was cross-sectional, not following the same donors.

The V and J ends lost 1 base and 8 bases respectively, with 8 bases between them. This CDR3 is built from 12 residues. CDR1 is DFQATT and CDR2 is SNEGSKA in the germline V gene (reference sequence). It was template switching that added a universal primer site, and there were unique molecular identifiers on the cDNA. TCRdb re-called the 5' RACE reads through MiXCR, storing one row per CDR3 protein. The sample includes a few hundred thousand distinct CDR3 sequences, roughly 10% seen only once; the top ten take under 10%. This clonotype was observed at least ten times. Its antigen is not known. Specimen: naive T cells sorted from blood. The origin of this receptor is a woman between 45 and 60 years old in good health. This chain connects TRBV20-1 to TRBJ1-4; D is unresolved. This chain's CDR3 is CSARGNPEKLFF. CDR3 DNA sequence: TGCAGTGCTAGAGGGAATCCCGAAAAACTGTTTTTT.